A selection of T cell receptor beta chains follows, all from one sample in a study of blood T cells in healthy people across ages. Via MiXCR, TCRdb re-called the 5' RACE reads, giving one row per CDR3 protein. The sample lists 950,000 to 1,200,000 distinct CDR3 sequences; around two fifths were seen once. Sequencing input: blood. Receptors originate from a man between 18 and 29 years old in good health. Each CDR3 is given with its conserved first and last residue. The D gene is left open where the match is weak. Rows may omit the clone size; those that give it use once, few, many or a size class.

V	size	J	D	CDR3	DNA
TRBV3-1	few	TRBJ2-1	TRBD2	CASRHSSGDVDEQFF	TGTGCCAGCAGGCACTCTAGCGGGGACGTCGATGAGCAGTTCTTC
TRBV6-5	few	TRBJ1-5	NA	CASRQGMLGNQPQHF	TGTGCCAGCAGGCAAGGTATGCTCGGCAATCAGCCCCAGCATTTT
TRBV4-2	few	TRBJ2-1	NA	CASSQDYAGSSYNEQFF	TGTGCCAGCAGCCAAGATTATGCGGGGAGCTCCTACAATGAGCAGTTCTTC
TRBV6-2/TRBV6-3	NA	TRBJ2-1	TRBD1	CASRIDRGRYNEQFF	TGTGCCAGCAGAATCGACAGGGGGCGCTACAATGAGCAGTTCTTC
TRBV28	NA	TRBJ1-5	TRBD1	CASSLRRRDRGNQPQHF	TGTGCCAGCAGTTTACGACGCCGGGACAGGGGAAATCAGCCCCAGCATTTT
TRBV7-3	NA	TRBJ1-1	TRBD1	CASSITGAGSTEAFF	TGTGCCAGCAGCATAACAGGGGCAGGGAGCACTGAAGCTTTCTTT
TRBV18	NA	TRBJ2-5	NA	CASSPPEGAEQYF	TGTGCCAGCTCACCACCGGAGGGTGCTGAGCAGTACTTC
TRBV10-3	many	TRBJ2-5	NA	CAISEAAQETQYF	TGTGCCATCAGTGAGGCAGCCCAAGAGACCCAGTACTTC
TRBV4-3	NA	TRBJ1-2	TRBD1	CASSQAMGQGYGYTF	TGCGCCAGCAGCCAAGCCATGGGACAGGGTTATGGCTACACCTTC
TRBV6-5	many	TRBJ2-3	NA	CASSPFATDTQYF	TGTGCCAGCAGCCCCTTTGCTACAGATACGCAGTATTTT
TRBV12-5	NA	TRBJ2-7	TRBD2	CASGLISGEGGEQYF	TGTGCTAGTGGTTTGATATCGGGGGAGGGTGGCGAGCAGTACTTC
TRBV7-2	few	TRBJ2-1	TRBD2	CASSRLAGLNEQFF	TGTGCCAGCAGCCGACTAGCGGGCCTCAATGAGCAGTTCTTC
TRBV14	NA	TRBJ2-1	TRBD2	CASSQLADYNEQFF	TGTGCCAGCAGCCAACTAGCGGACTACAATGAGCAGTTCTTC
TRBV2	NA	TRBJ2-1	TRBD1	CASSKRATGDSYNEQFF	TGTGCCAGCAGTAAAAGGGCCACAGGGGACTCCTACAATGAGCAGTTCTTC
TRBV9	few	TRBJ1-4	NA	CASSVAGGEKLFF	TGTGCCAGCAGCGTAGCAGGAGGTGAAAAACTGTTTTTT
TRBV4-3	NA	TRBJ2-7	NA	CASSQSRTNNEQYF	TGCGCCAGCAGCCAATCTAGGACCAACAATGAGCAGTACTTC
TRBV4-3	NA	TRBJ1-2	NA	CASSQEDSLGYGYTF	TGCGCCAGCAGCCAAGAGGACAGCCTCGGCTATGGCTACACCTTC
TRBV9	NA	TRBJ2-7	TRBD2	CASSVGLAGYNEQYF	TGTGCCAGCAGCGTAGGACTAGCGGGGTACAATGAGCAGTACTTC
TRBV7-2	NA	TRBJ2-7	NA	CASSLVSPRGAVRCEQYF	TGTGCCAGCAGCTTAGTATCCCCCCGGGGGGCGGTACGCTGCGAGCAGTACTTC
TRBV9	NA	TRBJ2-3	NA	CASSSGQSLTDTQYF	TGTGCCAGCAGCTCAGGACAGTCTCTCACAGATACGCAGTATTTT
TRBV5-1	NA	TRBJ2-2	NA	CASRPRNTGELFF	TGCGCCAGCAGACCGAGAAACACCGGGGAGCTGTTTTTT
TRBV29-1	few	TRBJ2-5	TRBD2	CSVSKRLAEETQYF	TGCAGCGTCTCCAAACGACTAGCGGAAGAGACCCAGTACTTC
TRBV3-1	NA	TRBJ2-3	TRBD2	CASSHTSGGDTDTQYF	TGTGCCAGCAGCCACACTAGCGGGGGGGACACAGATACGCAGTATTTT
TRBV2	NA	TRBJ2-2	NA	CASRYQTGELFF	TGTGCCAGCAGGTACCAAACCGGGGAGCTGTTTTTT
TRBV3-1	NA	TRBJ1-1	NA	CASSQDGKAHRAFF	TGTGCCAGCAGCCAAGATGGAAAGGCACATCGGGCTTTCTTT